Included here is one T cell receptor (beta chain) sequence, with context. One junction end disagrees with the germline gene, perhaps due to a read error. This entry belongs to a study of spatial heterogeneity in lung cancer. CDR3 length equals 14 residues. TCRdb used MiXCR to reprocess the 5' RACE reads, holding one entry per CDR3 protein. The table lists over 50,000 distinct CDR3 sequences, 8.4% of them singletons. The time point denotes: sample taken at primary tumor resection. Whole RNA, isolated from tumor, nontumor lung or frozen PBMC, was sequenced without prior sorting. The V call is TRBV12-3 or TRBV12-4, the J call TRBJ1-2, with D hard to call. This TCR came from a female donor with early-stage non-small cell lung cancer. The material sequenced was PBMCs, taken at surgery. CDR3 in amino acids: CASSPGGTNYDYTF. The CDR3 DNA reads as TGTGCCAGCAGTCCGGGAGGTACTAACTATGACTACACCTTC.